This T cell receptor (beta chain) originates from a study of CD8 T cells in ankylosing spondylitis. General study findings and limits: What seemed typical of ankylosing spondylitis blood was a TCR beta motif built from under 10 highly homologous variants. As reported, disease-linked clones showed significant enrichment in matched ankylosing spondylitis synovial fluid. Peripheral blood samples showed relatively rare disease-linked clones, and these clones were CD8+.

The CDR3 spans 13 residues. V was trimmed by 3 bases and J by 4 bases, leaving 9 bases between them. CDR1 and CDR2 from the germline V gene are MNHEY and SMNVEV (reference sequence). Making the TCR beta libraries involved quantitative 5'-RACE with molecular barcodes. MiXCR, run by TCRdb on the 5' RACE reads, gives a single entry per CDR3 protein. The repertoire holds about 220,000 distinct CDR3 sequences, 5.5% to 7.5% seen once, with approximately 15% in the top ten. In its sample, this clonotype was seen many times. The antigen remains unidentified. Sequences were obtained from blood, either unsorted or a sorted T cell fraction (not recorded which). This chain connects TRBV27 to TRBJ2-5; possibly TRBD2 for D (6 bases). This receptor was obtained from a male donor with ankylosing spondylitis. CDR3: CASSFGGPETQYF. The CDR3 coding sequence is TGTGCCAGCAGTTTCGGGGGACCAGAGACCCAGTACTTC.